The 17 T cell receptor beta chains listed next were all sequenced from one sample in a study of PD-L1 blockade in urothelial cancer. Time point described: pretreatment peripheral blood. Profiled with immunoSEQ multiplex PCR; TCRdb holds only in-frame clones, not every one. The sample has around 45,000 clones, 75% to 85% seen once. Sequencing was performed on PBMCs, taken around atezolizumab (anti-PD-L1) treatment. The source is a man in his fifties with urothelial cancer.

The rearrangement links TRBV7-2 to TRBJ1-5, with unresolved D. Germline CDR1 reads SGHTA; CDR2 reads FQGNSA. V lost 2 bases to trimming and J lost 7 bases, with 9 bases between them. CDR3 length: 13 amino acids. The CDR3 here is CASSLSTRQPQHF. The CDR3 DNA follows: TGTGCCAGCAGCTTATCAACTCGGCAGCCCCAGCATTTT.

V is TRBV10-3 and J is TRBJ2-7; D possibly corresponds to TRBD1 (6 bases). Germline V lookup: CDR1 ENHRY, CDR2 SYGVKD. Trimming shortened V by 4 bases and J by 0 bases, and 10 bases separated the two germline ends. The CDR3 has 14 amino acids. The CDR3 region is CAISGQASSYEQYF. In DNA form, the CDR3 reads TGTGCCATCAGTGGACAGGCGAGCTCCTACGAGCAGTACTTC.

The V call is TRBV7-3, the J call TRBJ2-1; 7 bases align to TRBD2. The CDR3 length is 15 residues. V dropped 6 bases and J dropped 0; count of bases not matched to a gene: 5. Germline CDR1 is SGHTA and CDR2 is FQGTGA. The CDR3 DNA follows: TGTGCCAGCAGTCTAGCGGACCCCTCCTACAATGAGCAGTTCTTC. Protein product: CASSLADPSYNEQFF.

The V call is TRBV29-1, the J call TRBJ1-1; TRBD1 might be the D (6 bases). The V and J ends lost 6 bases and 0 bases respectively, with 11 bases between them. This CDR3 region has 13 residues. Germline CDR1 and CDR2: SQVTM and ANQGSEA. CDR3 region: CSVSTGMNTEAFF. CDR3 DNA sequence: TGCAGCGTCTCGACAGGAATGAACACTGAAGCTTTCTTT.

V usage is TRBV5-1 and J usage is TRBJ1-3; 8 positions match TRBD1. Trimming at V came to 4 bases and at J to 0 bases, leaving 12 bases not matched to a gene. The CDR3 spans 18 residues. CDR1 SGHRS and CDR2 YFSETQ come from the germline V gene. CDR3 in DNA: TGCGCCAGCAGCCCGTTGGGGGACAGGTTAACCTCTGGAAACACCATATATTTT. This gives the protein CASSPLGDRLTSGNTIYF.

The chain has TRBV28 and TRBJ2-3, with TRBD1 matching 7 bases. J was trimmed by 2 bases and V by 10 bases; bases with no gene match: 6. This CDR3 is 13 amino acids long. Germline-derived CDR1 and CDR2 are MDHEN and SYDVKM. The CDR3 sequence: CATLTGYTDTQYF. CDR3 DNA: TGTGCCACCCTGACAGGGTACACAGATACGCAGTATTTT.

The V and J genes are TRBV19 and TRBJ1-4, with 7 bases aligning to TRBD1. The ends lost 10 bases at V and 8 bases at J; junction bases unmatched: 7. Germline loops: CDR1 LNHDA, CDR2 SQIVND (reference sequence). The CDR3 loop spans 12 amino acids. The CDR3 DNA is TGTGCCACCCAGCGACAGGGAGAAAAACTGTTTTTT. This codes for CATQRQGEKLFF.

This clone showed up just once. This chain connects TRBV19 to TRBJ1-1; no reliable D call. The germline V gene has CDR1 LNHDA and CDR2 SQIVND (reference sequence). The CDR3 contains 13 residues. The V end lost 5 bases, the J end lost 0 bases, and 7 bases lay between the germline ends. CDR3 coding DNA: TGTGCCAGTAGTCCAGCGCTGAACACTGAAGCTTTCTTT. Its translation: CASSPALNTEAFF.

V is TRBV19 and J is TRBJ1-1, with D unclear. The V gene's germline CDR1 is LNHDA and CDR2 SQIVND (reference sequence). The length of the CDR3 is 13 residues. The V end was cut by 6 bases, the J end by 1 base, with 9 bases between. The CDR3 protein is CASRKIENTEAFF. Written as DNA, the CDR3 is TGTGCCAGTAGGAAGATAGAGAACACTGAAGCTTTCTTT.

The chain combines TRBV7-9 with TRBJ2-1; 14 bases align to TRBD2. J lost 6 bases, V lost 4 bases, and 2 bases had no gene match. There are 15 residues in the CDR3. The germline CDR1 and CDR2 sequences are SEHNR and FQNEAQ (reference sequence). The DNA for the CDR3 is TGTGCCAGCAGCTGGACTAGCGGGGGGCCCAATGAGCAGTTCTTC. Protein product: CASSWTSGGPNEQFF. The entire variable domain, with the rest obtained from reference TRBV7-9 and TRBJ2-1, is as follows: DTGVSQNPRHKITKRGQNVTFRCDPISEHNRLYWYRQTLGQGPEFLTYFQNEAQLEKSRLLSDRFSAERPKGSFSTLEIQRTEQGDSAMYLCASSWTSGGPNEQFFGPGTRLTVL.

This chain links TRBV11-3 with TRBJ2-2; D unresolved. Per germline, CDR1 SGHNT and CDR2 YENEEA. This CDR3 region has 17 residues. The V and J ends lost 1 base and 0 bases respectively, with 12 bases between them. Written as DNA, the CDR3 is TGTGCCAGCAGCTTAGCCTATGGCCGGGCGAACACCGGGGAGCTGTTTTTT. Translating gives CASSLAYGRANTGELFF.

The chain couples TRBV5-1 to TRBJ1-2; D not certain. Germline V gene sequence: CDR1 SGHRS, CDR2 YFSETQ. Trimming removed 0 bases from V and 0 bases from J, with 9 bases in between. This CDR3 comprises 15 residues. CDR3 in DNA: TGCGCCAGCAGCTTGGGGTACAGTACTAACTATGGCTACACCTTC. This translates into CASSLGYSTNYGYTF.

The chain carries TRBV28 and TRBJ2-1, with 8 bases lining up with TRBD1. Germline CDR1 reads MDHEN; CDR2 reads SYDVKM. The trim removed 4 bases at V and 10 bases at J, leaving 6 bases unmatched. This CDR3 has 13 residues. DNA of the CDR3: TGTGCCAGCAGTTCGGGACAGGCTAAGGAGCAGTTCTTC. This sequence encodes CASSSGQAKEQFF. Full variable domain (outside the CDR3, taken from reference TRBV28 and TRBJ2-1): DVKVTQSSRYLVKRTGEKVFLECVQDMDHENMFWYRQDPGLGLRLIYFSYDVKMKEKGDIPEGYSVSREKKERFSLILESASTNQTSMYLCASSSGQAKEQFFGPGTRLTVL.

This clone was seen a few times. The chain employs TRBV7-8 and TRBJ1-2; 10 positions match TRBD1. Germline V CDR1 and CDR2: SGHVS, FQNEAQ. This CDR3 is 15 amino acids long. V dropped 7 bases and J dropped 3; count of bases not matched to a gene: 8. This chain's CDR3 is CASNLDRGQDYGYTF. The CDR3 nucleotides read TGTGCCAGCAACCTAGACAGGGGGCAGGACTATGGCTACACCTTC.

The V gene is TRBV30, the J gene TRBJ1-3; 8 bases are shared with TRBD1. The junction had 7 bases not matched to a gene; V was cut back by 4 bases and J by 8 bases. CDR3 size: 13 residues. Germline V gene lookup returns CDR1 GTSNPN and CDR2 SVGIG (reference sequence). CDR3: CAWTPTGEDTIYF. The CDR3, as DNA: TGTGCCTGGACCCCGACAGGGGAAGACACCATATATTTT. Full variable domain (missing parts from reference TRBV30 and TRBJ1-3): SQTIHQWPATLVQPVGSPLSLECTVEGTSNPNLYWYRQAAGRGLQLLFYSVGIGQISSEVPQNLSASRPQDRQFILSSKKLLLSDSGFYLCAWTPTGEDTIYFGEGSWLTVV.

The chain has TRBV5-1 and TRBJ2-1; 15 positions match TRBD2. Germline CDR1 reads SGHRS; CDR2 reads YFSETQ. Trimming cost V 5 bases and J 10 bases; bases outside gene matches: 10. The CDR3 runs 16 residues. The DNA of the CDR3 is TGCGCCAGCAGATCCGGACTAGCGGGAGGGCCAGGCGAGCAGTTCTTC. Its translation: CASRSGLAGGPGEQFF.

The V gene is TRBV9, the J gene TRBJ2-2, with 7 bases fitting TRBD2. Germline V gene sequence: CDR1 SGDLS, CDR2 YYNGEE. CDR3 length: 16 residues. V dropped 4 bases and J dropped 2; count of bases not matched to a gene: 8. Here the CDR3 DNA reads TGTGCCAGCAGCTGGGGGGGACGGACTAACACCGGGGAGCTGTTTTTT. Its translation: CASSWGGRTNTGELFF.